This TCR beta chain was documented in a study of cytomegalovirus exposure and HLA in healthy donors. CDR1 is SGHTA, CDR2 FQGNSA, per germline. V gave up 5 bases and J gave up 7 bases; unmatched junction bases: 14. The CDR3 covers 15 residues. Use of 60 Vbeta and 13 Jbeta primers characterized the PCR. Here immunoSEQ multiplex PCR was the method, and the copy in TCRdb shows in-frame clones only, minus some. The ten most abundant clones cover more than 0.8% of a sample with some 120,000 clones. Regarding donors, all were healthy bone marrow donors. Study-level results: Of the V segments, some could not be distinguished, including TRBV6-2 and TRBV6-3, and were excluded. Prediction of most subjects' HLA-A and HLA-B alleles by TCR beta sequences was reportedly accurate.

For this clone: Its antigen is unidentified.

The chain combines TRBV7-2 with TRBJ2-7, with 7 bases matching TRBD1. Sequencing was done on a sample of PBMCs. This sequence was found in a man between 18 and 35 years old in good health and CMV-seronegative. CDR3 residues: CASSPGRGKQREQYF. The CDR3 DNA is TGTGCCAGCAGCCCCGGCAGGGGGAAACAGCGGGAGCAGTACTTC.